The 5 T cell receptor beta chains reported below all come from one sample, sequenced in a study of blood T cell repertoires in COVID-19. Only in-frame clones appear in the TCRdb table, and some are missing; sequencing was by immunoSEQ multiplex PCR. The table includes around 300,000 clones, 75% to 90% detected once. The material sequenced was peripheral blood. These receptors originate from a woman aged 50 to 65 with COVID-19, enrolled during active disease.

CDR3 DNA: TGTGCCAGCAGTCAACAGGGGGCTGGTTCACCCCTCCACTTT. It encodes CASSQQGAGSPLHF. The rearrangement joins TRBV28 to TRBJ1-6, with 9 bases matching TRBD1. The CDR3 covers 14 residues. The ends lost 5 bases at V and 9 bases at J; junction bases unmatched: 5. Germline CDR1 MDHEN, CDR2 SYDVKM.

The chain carries TRBV28 and TRBJ1-1; 7 positions match TRBD1. CDR1 MDHEN and CDR2 SYDVKM come from the germline V gene. The CDR3 is 13 amino acids. Trimming at V came to 8 bases and at J to 4 bases, leaving 7 bases not matched to a gene. The CDR3 sequence: CASGRQGVTEAFF. CDR3 coding DNA: TGTGCCAGCGGGCGGCAGGGGGTCACTGAAGCTTTCTTT.

This sequence joins TRBV25-1 and TRBJ2-1; 7 bases match TRBD2. This CDR3 spans 14 amino acids. The J segment lost 6 bases and the V segment lost 0 bases, leaving 2 bases of the junction unmatched. CDR1 is MGHDK and CDR2 is SYGVNS in the germline V gene. The DNA of the CDR3 is TGTGCCAGCAGTGAATATTCTAGCGGCAATGAGCAGTTCTTC. This sequence encodes CASSEYSSGNEQFF.

The CDR3 region is CASSLPKAGRGYTQYF. The CDR3 nucleotides read TGTGCCAGCAGCTTGCCTAAAGCGGGGAGGGGGTATACGCAGTATTTT. This chain links TRBV11-2 with TRBJ2-3, with D perhaps matching TRBD2 (7 bases). CDR3 size: 16 residues. V dropped 3 bases and J dropped 7 bases, with 20 bases sitting between them. Germline-derived CDR1 and CDR2 are SGHAT and FQNNGV.

The chain recombines TRBV4-1 with TRBJ1-1; TRBD1 aligns across 7 bases. V was clipped by 4 bases and J by 4 bases; unmatched bases: 12. This CDR3 region has 16 residues. Germline V gives CDR1 MGHRA, CDR2 YSYEKL. DNA for the CDR3: TGCGCCAGCAGCCCGACAGGGCCTCTGGGTGGCACTGAAGCTTTCTTT. Translated: CASSPTGPLGGTEAFF.